The 17 T cell receptor beta chains listed next were all sequenced from one sample in a study of memory CD4+ T cells and cytomegalovirus serostatus. Method: immunoSEQ multiplex PCR; TCRdb's copy keeps in-frame clones and lacks some. The table lists 45,000 to 50,000 clones, roughly 80% of them singletons. Single viable CD3+CD4+CD8-CD45RO+ cells were sorted as the memory CD4+ T cells. Sequenced input: memory CD4+ T cells from blood. The receptors were sampled from an adult in good health and CMV-seronegative.

The chain employs TRBV29-1 and TRBJ2-2; no definite D call. This CDR3 is 14 amino acids long. Germline V gene lookup returns CDR1 SQVTM and CDR2 ANQGSEA. V lost 4 bases to trimming and J lost 4 bases, with 13 bases between them. The DNA for the CDR3 is TGCAGCGTTGCATTGGCTTCGAGCACCGGGGAGCTGTTTTTT. It specifies CSVALASSTGELFF.

The J gene is TRBJ2-7, the V gene TRBV14; TRBD1 matches 9 bases. The CDR3 consists of 16 residues. The junction had 10 bases not matched to a gene; V was cut back by 1 base and J by 6 bases. Germline CDR1 and CDR2: SGHDN and FVKESK. CDR3 sequence reads: CASSQVLGQGDFEQYF. Written as DNA, the CDR3 is TGTGCCAGCAGCCAAGTACTGGGACAGGGAGACTTCGAGCAGTACTTC.

This sequence joins TRBV7-2 and TRBJ2-7; TRBD2 is a possible D gene (5 bases). V was clipped by 0 bases and J by 6 bases, with 12 bases between them. The CDR3 has 14 residues. From germline, CDR1 is SGHTA and CDR2 FQGNSA. This chain's CDR3 is CASSLAQLAGEQYF. For the CDR3, the DNA is TGTGCCAGCAGCTTAGCTCAACTGGCGGGCGAGCAGTACTTC.

V usage is TRBV5-6 and J usage is TRBJ1-6; 9 nucleotides agree with TRBD1. Germline-derived CDR1 and CDR2 are SGHDT and YYEEEE. The CDR3 covers 16 residues. After removal of 0 bases from V and 10 bases from J, the junction contained 8 bases not matched to a gene. This chain's CDR3 is CASSLAIGTGNSPLHF. The CDR3 DNA reads as TGTGCCAGCAGCTTGGCCATAGGGACAGGGAACTCACCCCTCCACTTT.

The rearrangement uses TRBV20-1 and TRBJ2-1; D could derive from TRBD1 or TRBD2 (5 bases each). This CDR3 is built from 11 residues. V was trimmed by 2 bases and J by 7 bases, leaving 6 bases between them. Germline CDR1 and CDR2: DFQATT and SNEGSKA (reference sequence). The CDR3, as DNA: TGCAGTGCTAGATGGGGGAATGAGCAGTTCTTC. Translated, it gives CSARWGNEQFF.

J is TRBJ2-5 and V is TRBV11-1; 8 nucleotides agree with TRBD1. V lost 6 bases, J lost 1 base, and 1 base stayed unmatched. CDR3 length: 13 residues. Per the germline V gene, CDR1 is SGHAT and CDR2 is FQDESV (reference sequence). DNA of the CDR3: TGTGCCAGCAGAGGACAGGGCCAAGAGACCCAGTACTTC. Translated: CASRGQGQETQYF.

CDR3 sequence reads: CASSSRDGNQPQHF. The CDR3 DNA sequence: TGTGCCAGCAGTAGTCGAGACGGGAATCAGCCCCAGCATTTT. This chain links TRBV6-6 with TRBJ1-5; D is unclear. CDR1 and CDR2 from the germline V gene are MNHNY and SVGAGI (reference sequence). The CDR3 length is 14 residues. V was trimmed by 5 bases and J by 4 bases, leaving 12 bases between them.

Only a few counts were recorded for this clone. The gene calls are TRBV5-4 and TRBJ1-2; D may be TRBD1 (6 bases). Germline CDR1 is SGHNT and CDR2 is YYREEE (reference sequence). This CDR3 comprises 16 residues. Trimming removed 4 bases at V and 1 base at J, with 17 bases between. The CDR3 is CASSPTGTRGNYGYTF. In nucleotides, the CDR3 is TGTGCCAGCAGCCCCACCGGAACCAGGGGTAACTATGGCTACACCTTC.

V is TRBV27 and J is TRBJ2-1; TRBD1 matches 7 bases. The CDR3 is made up of 15 amino acids. J was trimmed by 4 bases and V by 5 bases; bases with no gene match: 8. Germline V CDR1 and CDR2: MNHEY, SMNVEV (reference sequence). CDR3 protein: CASSPPTGYYNEQFF. As DNA, the CDR3 is TGTGCCAGCAGTCCTCCGACAGGGTATTACAATGAGCAGTTCTTC.

This rearrangement joins TRBV12-5 to TRBJ2-7; D gene ambiguous. This CDR3 contains 12 residues. From germline, CDR1 is LGHNT and CDR2 FRNRAP. The V gene lost 1 base and the J gene lost 4 bases, with 5 bases spanning the gap. The CDR3 sequence: CASGLGYYEQYF. CDR3 DNA sequence: TGTGCTAGTGGTTTGGGCTATTACGAGCAGTACTTC.

The genes are TRBV5-1 and TRBJ2-7, with D tentatively TRBD1 (5 bases). The CDR3 consists of 14 residues. Trimming took 0 bases from V and 4 from J, leaving 11 bases between them. CDR1 and CDR2 (germline): SGHRS, YFSETQ. CDR3 in amino acids: CASSLEGSPYEQYF. In DNA, the CDR3 is TGCGCCAGCAGCTTGGAGGGGTCCCCATACGAGCAGTACTTC.

V is TRBV6-5 and J is TRBJ1-2; perhaps TRBD1 as D (6 bases). V shed 10 bases and J shed 4 bases, with 13 bases lying between them. CDR3 length: 12 residues. Germline V gives CDR1 MNHEY, CDR2 SVGAGI. DNA of the CDR3: TGTGCCACCTTACAGGGTACCTATGGCTACACCTTC. The encoded protein is CATLQGTYGYTF.

In its sample, this clone was seen a few times. The chain uses TRBV11-2 and TRBJ2-5; no firm D call. Germline values: CDR1 SGHAT, CDR2 FQNNGV. V shed 0 bases and J shed 2 bases, with 13 bases lying between them. This CDR3 contains 16 residues. For the CDR3, the DNA is TGTGCCAGCAGCTTAGAAGGGCGTACCGGGCAAGAGACCCAGTACTTC. Its protein product is CASSLEGRTGQETQYF.

CDR3 sequence (DNA): TGTGCCAGCACCACAGGAGACAGGCCAAACAATGAGCAGTTCTTC. Its protein is CASTTGDRPNNEQFF. The chain links TRBV7-2 to TRBJ2-1; D may be TRBD1 (6 bases). The CDR3 runs 15 residues. The germline CDR1 and CDR2 sequences are SGHTA and FQGNSA. V lost 7 bases and J lost 5, with 18 bases in between.

This clone was seen a single time. V is TRBV30 and J is TRBJ2-5, with 14 bases lining up with TRBD2. CDR1 is GTSNPN and CDR2 is SVGIG in the germline V gene (reference sequence). The J segment lost 5 bases and the V segment lost 5 bases, leaving 4 bases of the junction unmatched. The length of the CDR3 is 14 residues. The CDR3 region has the DNA TGTGCCTGGGCCGGGACTAGCGGGGGTGAGACCCAGTACTTC. It codes for CAWAGTSGGETQYF.

DNA of the CDR3: TGTGCCTGGAGTGTAGAAGTGGGGGAGCTGTTTTTT. Its translation is CAWSVEVGELFF. The chain uses TRBV30 and TRBJ2-2; D unclear. With 0 bases removed from V and 8 bases from J, the gap between germline ends came to 7 bases. The CDR3 runs 12 residues. CDR1 is GTSNPN and CDR2 is SVGIG in the germline V gene (reference sequence).

The V and J genes are TRBV11-1 and TRBJ2-7, with D possibly called TRBD1 or TRBD2 (6 bases each). This CDR3 is built from 12 residues. CDR1 is SGHAT and CDR2 is FQDESV in the germline V gene (reference sequence). Trimming pared 5 bases from V and 6 bases from J, leaving 11 bases between. The CDR3 spells CASSRGGFEQYF. The CDR3 DNA follows: TGTGCCAGCAGCCGAGGGGGGTTCGAGCAGTACTTC.